This is a list of T cell receptor beta chains from one sample in a study of T cells in Graves' hyperthyroidism and ophthalmopathy. TCRdb called the multiplex PCR reads again in MiXCR, with one record for every CDR3 protein. The table shows 300,000 to 400,000 distinct CDR3 sequences, with approximately 15% occurring only once. Material: blood. The receptor set was obtained from a woman aged 25 to 39 with Graves' ophthalmopathy. Both conserved end residues are part of each CDR3. D genes are given only for firm matches. The listing skips clone size in some rows; elsewhere it reads once, few, many or a size class.

d_gene | j_gene | abundance | v_gene | len | CDR3nt | CDR3aa
TRBD2 | TRBJ2-1 | many | TRBV5-1 | 17 | TGCGCCAGCAGCCCCCTGGGACTAGCGGGGGGGCTGAATGAGCAGTTCTTC | CASSPLGLAGGLNEQFF
- | TRBJ2-5 | many | TRBV7-9 | 14 | TGTGCCAGCAGCAATCAAGGGTTTAGAGAGACCCAGTACTTC | CASSNQGFRETQYF
- | TRBJ1-5 | - | TRBV27 | 16 | TGTGCCAGCAGTTGGAGGATGACAGATTTGTATCAGCCCCAGCATTTT | CASSWRMTDLYQPQHF
- | TRBJ2-5 | few | TRBV20-1 | 14 | TGCAGTGCTAGAGTCCCAGGGGTAAGAGAGACCCAGTACTTC | CSARVPGVRETQYF
- | TRBJ1-5 | many | TRBV6-1 | 12 | TGTGCCAGCAGTTATAGAGATCAGCCCCAGCATTTT | CASSYRDQPQHF
TRBD1 | TRBJ1-1 | once | TRBV10-3 | 13 | TGTGCCATCAGTGACGGGACAGGGGCTGAAGCTTTCTTT | CAISDGTGAEAFF
TRBD2 | TRBJ2-5 | - | TRBV15 | 13 | TGTGCCACGAGCGGGGGGGCCGCAGAGACCCAGTACTTC | CATSGGAAETQYF
- | TRBJ2-7 | many | TRBV3-1 | 12 | TGTGCCAGCAGCGAGGCCTCCTACGAGCAGTACTTC | CASSEASYEQYF
- | TRBJ2-4 | - | TRBV5-4 | 18 | TGTGCCAGCAGCCCCTCGGGGAATCAGGGGCTCGGCAAAAACATTCAGTACTTC | CASSPSGNQGLGKNIQYF
TRBD2 | TRBJ2-5 | - | TRBV20-1 | 15 | TGCAGTGCTAGAGGCGGGGGGGCCGGGCAAGAGACCCAGTACTTC | CSARGGGAGQETQYF
- | TRBJ2-3 | - | TRBV6-1 | 15 | TGTGCCAGCGGTGTGAATGGGGAGAGCACAGATACGCAGTATTTT | CASGVNGESTDTQYF
- | TRBJ2-2 | many | TRBV7-9 | 13 | TGTGCCAGCAGCTTATCAGGGATCGGGGAGCTGTTTTTT | CASSLSGIGELFF
- | TRBJ2-7 | many | TRBV2 | 16 | TGTGCCAGCAGTGTAGTGGGGACCCCCAGCTCCTACGAGCAGTACTTC | CASSVVGTPSSYEQYF
- | TRBJ1-6 | many | TRBV12-3/TRBV12-4 | 14 | TGTGCCAGTAAAACAGGGTTTGGTAATTCACCCCTCCACTTT | CASKTGFGNSPLHF
TRBD1 | TRBJ1-5 | many | TRBV20-1 | 14 | TGCAGTGCTAGCCGGGGACAGCTAAATCAGCCCCAGCATTTT | CSASRGQLNQPQHF
TRBD2 | TRBJ2-2 | many | TRBV10-3 | 16 | TGTGCCATCAGCGCCGGGCGTAGCGGGGGAGACGGGGAGCTGTTTTTT | CAISAGRSGGDGELFF
- | TRBJ1-5 | many | TRBV20-1 | 13 | TGCAGTGCCCCGTTTGAGCTCAATCAGCCCCAGCATTTT | CSAPFELNQPQHF